This T cell receptor beta chain was captured in a study of shared clonotypes between healthy human individuals (dated by TCRdb to 2020 to 2022). Looking at the study overall: The cohort comprised two women and a few men aged 18 to 49 years. Each donor's leukapheresis produced roughly between roughly 0.9 and 9 billion PBMCs. To estimate repertoire size and how much clonotypes are shared between individuals, the study performed deep sequencing of blood TCR repertoires from roughly five healthy adults. To increase sequencing depth and limit assay-specific biases, different laboratories used diverse techniques to prepare libraries and sequence TCR repertoires. For each donor, three plates each were used for CD4 naive and CD4 memory, two plates were used for CD8 naive, and one plate was used for CD8 memory. Here is what the overall study found, with its caveats: Based on pairwise subsampling, the degree of clonotype sharing among donors was expected to be affected by sequencing depth. Rarefaction of sorted-subset datasets indicated incomplete sequencing despite the large sequencing depth. About 5% of naive CD4, around 3.5% of naive CD8, roughly 2.4% of memory CD4, and over 0.35% of memory CD8 clonotypes were shared across a handful of donors. Compared with non-shared clonotypes, clonotypes shared by all four sorted-subset donors had higher generation probabilities. Sampling was restricted to blood, and TCR repertoires in tissues likely differ from the TCR repertoires found in blood. Estimated clonotype richness was generally larger for naive than for memory subsets. Because the study included only a small number of donors, the genetic and exposure-history diversity represented was limited.

Using the deep immunoSEQ assay, TCR CDR3 regions were amplified from genomic DNA by multiplex PCR. Extracted genomic DNA from each cell subset was spread evenly across all wells of several immunoSEQ 96-well plates, with each plate serving as a replicate. For sorted subsets, each replicate PCR was loaded with about 0.2 ug genomic DNA, equivalent to approximately 27,000 T cell genomes. Purified libraries were measured with a Qubit 3.0 fluorometer, size-checked on a Bioanalyzer 2100, and measured again with the KAPA Library Quantification kit. Every immunoSEQ 96-well plate was sequenced on a dedicated single-read 150-cycle Illumina NextSeq 550 flow cell. In the authors' own workflow: The immunoSEQ output contained only junctional sequences without quality scores, so filtering could not match that applied to full-length reads. Sequences were annotated with PyIR, a Python wrapper for IgBLAST v1.9, and V/J genes and CDR3 were assigned using IMGT germline references. Reads were removed for weak V/J assignments (E-value above 1e-6), missing CDR3, stop codons, out-of-frame junctions, or ambiguous translated residues. A V3J clonotype was defined by an identical inferred V gene, J gene, and CDR3 amino acid sequence. To compute the percentage overlap between repertoires, the number of shared unique clonotypes was divided by the size of the smaller repertoire. Richness of each repertoire was evaluated using RTK rarefaction, the Chao1 estimator, and Recon v2.1 estimates of unobserved clonotypes. Generation probabilities were computed with OLGA for all TCRbeta clonotypes obtained by the gDNA method from several donors. This immuneACCESS table, as held by TCRdb, lists in-frame sequences with V and J called but not all clones. Of the missing ones, under half trace to an unresolved V gene in checked studies; the others have no known cause. V, J and clone size derive from that table, while D and trimming were established from the DNA sequence. The sample has around 550,000 clones on record, approximately 95% of them singletons. About 0.057% of the sample is in the top ten clones.

The donors were healthy, HIV-negative adults who had no recently reported acute infections or vaccinations. Every donor was a Caucasian adult residing in Nashville, Tennessee, USA. Magnetic negative selection was used to enrich CD4+ T cells, after which naive cells were positively selected on CD45RA and the negative fraction became the memory subset. Blood was collected by leukapheresis, and PBMCs were isolated by Ficoll-Histopaque density gradient centrifugation and then cryopreserved in liquid nitrogen vapor phase. Analytical flow cytometry was used to check the purity and quantity of every magnetically sorted T cell population. From each sorted fraction, genomic DNA was isolated and quantified by UV absorbance on a Nanodrop 2000c. Regarding this clone: No cognate antigen has been identified for it. Base qualities are missing; no much larger clone stands one base away.

Spanning cysteine to phenylalanine, the CDR3 consists of 16 amino acids. Only the CDR3 DNA is retained, 48 bases long and in frame from the first base. V trim: 6 bases; J trim: 6 bases; unmatched bases: 8. The germline V gene provides CDR1 SGHRS and CDR2 YFSETQ. The clonotype comes from a woman aged 25-40 years in good health. Source material: naive CD4+ T cells sorted from blood. This sample's cell subset or site label indicates: CD45RA+ positively selected. Recombination linked TRBV5-1 to TRBJ2-2, and TRBD2 aligns with 13 junction nucleotides. The sequence in DNA is TGCGCCAGCACACTAGCGGGAGGGAAGGAGTCCGGGGAGCTGTTTTTT. Its protein product is CASTLAGGKESGELFF.